These T cell receptor beta chains were read from a single sample in a study of T cell repertoires in cytomegalovirus infection. One entry per CDR3 protein, called by TCRdb with MiXCR from the reads. Of almost 550,000 distinct CDR3 sequences in the sample, approximately 16% are singletons; the top ten hold roughly a quarter. Specimen: CD8+ T cells from PBMCs. The receptors here all came from a human donor in good health (CMV status not recorded). Some clones in this sample may be carry-over from other donors' samples. Each CDR3 is given without its conserved first and last residue.

v_gene	CDR3aa
TRBV10-3	AISRDRGVNSPLH
TRBV7-8	ASSLPGTSYNEQF
TRBV27	ASSYGTTSNEQF
TRBV7-2	ASEKDERVQF
TRBV6-5	ASSYGGIHNEQF
TRBV9	ASSPYTQTSGSTDTQY
TRBV6-1	ASSALLAGGGDTQY
TRBV6-1	ATRGEKRPLH
TRBV4-1	ASSQGGGAYYEQY
TRBV5-3	ASSLGQRGSYNSPLH
TRBV28	ASSPPHTGDNQPQH
TRBV7-6	ASSLDPGSGNTIY
TRBV6-1	ASSAGARYSNQPQH
TRBV29-1	SVEPGNTEAF
TRBV6-1	ASSESLGQYNQPQH
TRBV20-1	SARDRRLATDTQY
TRBV19	ASSIGRLGRGRTTEAF
TRBV19	ASSPHSHEQF
TRBV7-8	ASSLASIGRRKNEQF
TRBV4-1	ASSQDGRDFYNEQF
TRBV4-2	ASSQAGTGGNSPLH
TRBV11-2	ASSRPGQGSRVQY
TRBV6-5	ASSYGGEGGYNEQF
TRBV12-3/TRBV12-4	ASSLSPGTRDTGELF
TRBV9	ASSRYGRSHEQF
TRBV25-1	ASRKPGQGTGELF
TRBV24-1	ATSDLAVPPKAF
TRBV3-1	ASSQEFSSNEKLF
TRBV7-9	ASSSTLRQGDTGELF
TRBV29-1	SVVTPASYEQY
TRBV7-9	ASSLVAVTSEQY
TRBV12-3/TRBV12-4	ASSQSRTIAGGPYEQY
TRBV5-4	ASSLATRGNEQF
TRBV2	ASSVEQF
TRBV5-8	ASSFGSFGELF
TRBV7-8	ASSLVSGDLNQPQH
TRBV2	ASSGLMGGVYNEQF
TRBV27	ASSLWDRRGADTGELF
TRBV7-2	ASSLEGRGYNEQF
TRBV5-1	ASGQGADGYT
TRBV27	ASRTGTGNEQY